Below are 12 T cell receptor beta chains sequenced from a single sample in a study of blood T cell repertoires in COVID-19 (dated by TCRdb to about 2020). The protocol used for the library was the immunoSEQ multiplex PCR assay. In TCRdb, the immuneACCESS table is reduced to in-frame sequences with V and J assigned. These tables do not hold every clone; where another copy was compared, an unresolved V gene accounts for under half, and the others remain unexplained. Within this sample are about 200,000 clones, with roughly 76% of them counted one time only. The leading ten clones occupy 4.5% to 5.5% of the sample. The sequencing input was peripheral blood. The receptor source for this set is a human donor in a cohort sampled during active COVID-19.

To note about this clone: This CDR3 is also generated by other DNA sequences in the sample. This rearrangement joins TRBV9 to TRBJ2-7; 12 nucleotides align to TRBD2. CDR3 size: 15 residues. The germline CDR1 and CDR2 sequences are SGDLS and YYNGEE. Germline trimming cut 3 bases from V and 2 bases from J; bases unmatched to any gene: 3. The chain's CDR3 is CASSATSGRTYEQYF. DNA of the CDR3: TGTGCCAGCAGCGCGACTAGCGGGAGAACCTACGAGCAGTACTTC.

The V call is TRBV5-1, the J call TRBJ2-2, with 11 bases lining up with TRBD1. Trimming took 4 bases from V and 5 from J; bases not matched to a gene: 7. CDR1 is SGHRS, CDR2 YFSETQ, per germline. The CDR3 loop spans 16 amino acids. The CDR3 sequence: CASSLGQGVGTGELFF. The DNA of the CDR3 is TGCGCCAGCAGCCTGGGACAGGGGGTTGGGACCGGGGAGCTGTTTTTT.

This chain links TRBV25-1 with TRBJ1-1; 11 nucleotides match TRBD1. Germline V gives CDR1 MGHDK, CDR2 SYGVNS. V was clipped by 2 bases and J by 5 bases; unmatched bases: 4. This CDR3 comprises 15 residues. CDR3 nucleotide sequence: TGTGCCAGCAGTGAACCGGACAGGGGGCGGACTGAAGCTTTCTTT. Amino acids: CASSEPDRGRTEAFF.

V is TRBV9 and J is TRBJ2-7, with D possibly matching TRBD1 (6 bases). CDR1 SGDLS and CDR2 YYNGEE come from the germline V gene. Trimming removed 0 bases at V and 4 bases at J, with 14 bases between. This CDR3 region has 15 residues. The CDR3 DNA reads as TGTGCCAGCAGCGTAGCTACAGGGAAGAATTACGAGCAGTACTTC. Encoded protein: CASSVATGKNYEQYF.

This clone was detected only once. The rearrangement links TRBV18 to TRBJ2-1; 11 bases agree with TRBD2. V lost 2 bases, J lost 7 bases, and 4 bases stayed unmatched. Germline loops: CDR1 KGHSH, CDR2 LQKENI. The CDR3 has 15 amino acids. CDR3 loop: CASSPVAGGANEQFF. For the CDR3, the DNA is TGTGCCAGCTCACCAGTAGCGGGAGGGGCGAATGAGCAGTTCTTC.

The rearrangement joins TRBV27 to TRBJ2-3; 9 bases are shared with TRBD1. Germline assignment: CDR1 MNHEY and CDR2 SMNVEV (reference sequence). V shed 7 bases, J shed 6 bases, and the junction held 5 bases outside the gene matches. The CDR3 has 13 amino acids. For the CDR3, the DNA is TGTGCCAGCACGGGACAGGGCGATGATACGCAGTATTTT. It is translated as CASTGQGDDTQYF.

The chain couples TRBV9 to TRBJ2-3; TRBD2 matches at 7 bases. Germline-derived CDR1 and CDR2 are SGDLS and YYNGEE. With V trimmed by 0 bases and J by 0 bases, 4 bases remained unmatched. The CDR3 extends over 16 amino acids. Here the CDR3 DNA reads TGTGCCAGCAGCGTAGGACGCGGGAGTAGCACAGATACGCAGTATTTT. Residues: CASSVGRGSSTDTQYF.

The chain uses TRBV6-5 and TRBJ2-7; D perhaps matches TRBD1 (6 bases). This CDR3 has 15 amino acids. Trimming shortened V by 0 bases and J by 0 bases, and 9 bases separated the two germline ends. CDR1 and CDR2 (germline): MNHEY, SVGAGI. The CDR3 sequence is CASSYSQGSSYEQYF. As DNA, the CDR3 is TGTGCCAGCAGTTACTCACAGGGTTCCTCCTACGAGCAGTACTTC.

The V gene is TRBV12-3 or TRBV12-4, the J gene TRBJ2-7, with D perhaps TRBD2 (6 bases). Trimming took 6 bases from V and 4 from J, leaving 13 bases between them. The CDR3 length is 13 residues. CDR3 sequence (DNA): TGTGCCAGCAGCAGGGACTTACCGTACGAGCAGTACTTC. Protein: CASSRDLPYEQYF.

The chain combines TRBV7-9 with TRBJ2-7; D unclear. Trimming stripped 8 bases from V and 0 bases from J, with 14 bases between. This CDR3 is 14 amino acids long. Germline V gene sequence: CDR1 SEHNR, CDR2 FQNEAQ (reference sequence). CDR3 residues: CASRNSSGSYEQYF. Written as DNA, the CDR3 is TGTGCCAGCCGAAACAGTTCTGGCTCCTACGAGCAGTACTTC.

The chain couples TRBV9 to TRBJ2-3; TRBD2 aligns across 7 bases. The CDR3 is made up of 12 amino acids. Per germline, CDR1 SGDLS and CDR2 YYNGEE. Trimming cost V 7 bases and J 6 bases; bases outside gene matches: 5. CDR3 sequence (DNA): TGTGCCAGCCGGGGGGTGGCGGATACGCAGTATTTT. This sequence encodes CASRGVADTQYF.

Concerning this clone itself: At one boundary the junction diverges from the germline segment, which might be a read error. CDR3 nucleotide sequence: TGTGCCAGCCGTTACCAGGGAATTGGCTCAGCTTTCTTT. Protein product: CASRYQGIGSAFF. The chain uses TRBV6-5 and TRBJ1-1, with a weak D call TRBD1 (5 bases). The CDR3 covers 13 residues. Germline CDR1 and CDR2: MNHEY and SVGAGI.